This TCR beta chain stems from a study of CD4 T cells in relation to SARS-CoV-2 and coronaviruses. In the study overall: The restricting HLA molecule for shared crossreactive spike epitopes was mapped.

The table came from immunoSEQ multiplex PCR; TCRdb's copy has only in-frame clones and leaves some out. The sample carries 9,500 to 11,000 clones, 74% recorded once. This CDR3 contains 17 residues. Unexposed donor CD4+ T cells date from 2011-2018, before the COVID-19 pandemic. After about 10 days of culture, CD4+ T cells were isolated. Testing used SARS-CoV-2 S/N and four cold-coronavirus spikes on unexposed-donor CD4+ T cells, cells permitting. This clone came up a few times. Its antigen remains unknown. The sample comprised CD4+ T cells from PBMCs, cultured in vitro. The source of this sequence is a human donor in good health. V is TRBV21-1 and J is TRBJ1-3. TRBV21-1 constitutes a pseudogene. The CDR3, as DNA: TGTGCCAGCAGTCACGAAGGCCCAACTTACTCTGGAAACACCATATATTTT. Its translation is CASSHEGPTYSGNTIYF.